These T cell receptor beta chains were read from a single sample in a study of ipilimumab plus nivolumab after autologous stem cell transplantation. Using immunoSEQ multiplex PCR, the repertoire was profiled, and TCRdb retains in-frame clones only, with some absent. The table records about 18,000 clones, roughly 79% of them present only once. Sequencing used PBMCs, obtained in a trial of ipilimumab plus nivolumab as post-transplant consolidation. These receptors originate from a male donor with diffuse large B-cell lymphoma. Each CDR3 is given with its conserved first and last residue. Each record gives: CDR3 length, D gene, V gene, J gene, clone size, CDR3 protein, CDR3 DNA. D genes are given only for firm matches. Only part of the rows carry a size: once, few, many, or a class if the clone is expanded.

length: 14
D: NA
V: TRBV6-5
J: TRBJ1-6
size: NA
CDR3: CASSWTEGDRPLHF
DNA: TGTGCCAGCAGTTGGACAGAGGGGGATCGACCCCTCCACTTT

length: 15
D: NA
V: TRBV11-3
J: TRBJ2-1
size: once
CDR3: CASSLAAGLYNEQFF
DNA: TGTGCCAGCAGCTTAGCAGCGGGCCTCTACAATGAGCAGTTCTTC

length: 13
D: NA
V: TRBV6-4
J: TRBJ2-3
size: NA
CDR3: CASSTSTGDTQYF
DNA: TGTGCCAGCAGTACGTCAACTGGGGATACGCAGTATTTT

length: 12
D: NA
V: TRBV19
J: TRBJ1-5
size: NA
CDR3: CASSIGDQPQHF
DNA: TGTGCCAGTAGTATAGGGGATCAGCCCCAGCATTTT

length: 14
D: TRBD1
V: TRBV5-1
J: TRBJ2-3
size: NA
CDR3: CASSPTGAGDTQYF
DNA: TGCGCCAGCAGCCCGACAGGGGCCGGAGATACGCAGTATTTT

length: 13
D: NA
V: TRBV5-1
J: TRBJ1-1
size: once
CDR3: CASSLESGAEAFF
DNA: TGCGCCAGCAGCTTGGAGAGCGGGGCTGAAGCTTTCTTT

length: 15
D: NA
V: TRBV6-4
J: TRBJ2-3
size: NA
CDR3: CASSDGGPSTDTQYF
DNA: TGTGCCAGCAGTGATGGGGGGCCCAGCACAGATACGCAGTATTTT

length: 14
D: NA
V: TRBV4-1
J: TRBJ2-2
size: NA
CDR3: CASSQDPYTGELFF
DNA: TGCGCCAGCAGCCAAGATCCGTACACCGGGGAGCTGTTTTTT

length: 17
D: TRBD1
V: TRBV2
J: TRBJ2-2
size: NA
CDR3: CASSDYPGQWGTGELFF
DNA: TGTGCCAGCAGCGATTATCCGGGACAGTGGGGCACCGGGGAGCTGTTTTTT

length: 15
D: TRBD1
V: TRBV19
J: TRBJ1-2
size: NA
CDR3: CASSISQGYVYGYTF
DNA: TGTGCCAGTAGTATATCACAGGGGTACGTCTATGGCTACACCTTC

length: 14
D: TRBD1
V: TRBV19
J: TRBJ1-5
size: NA
CDR3: CASSDRGRNQPQHF
DNA: TGTGCCAGTTCGGACAGGGGCCGCAATCAGCCCCAGCATTTT